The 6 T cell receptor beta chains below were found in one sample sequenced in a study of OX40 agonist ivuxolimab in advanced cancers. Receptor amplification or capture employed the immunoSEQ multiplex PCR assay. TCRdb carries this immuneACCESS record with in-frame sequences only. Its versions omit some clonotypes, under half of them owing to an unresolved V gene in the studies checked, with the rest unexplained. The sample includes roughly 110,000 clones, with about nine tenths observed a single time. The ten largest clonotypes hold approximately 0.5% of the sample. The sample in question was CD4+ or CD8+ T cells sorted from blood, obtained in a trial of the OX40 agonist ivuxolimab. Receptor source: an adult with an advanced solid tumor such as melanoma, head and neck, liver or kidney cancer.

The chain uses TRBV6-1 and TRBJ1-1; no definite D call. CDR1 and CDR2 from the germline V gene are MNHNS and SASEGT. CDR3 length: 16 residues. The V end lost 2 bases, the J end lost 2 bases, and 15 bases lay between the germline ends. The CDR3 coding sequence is TGTGCCAGCAGTGAATTGACGGCTAGAAGAAACACTGAAGCTTTCTTT. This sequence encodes CASSELTARRNTEAFF.

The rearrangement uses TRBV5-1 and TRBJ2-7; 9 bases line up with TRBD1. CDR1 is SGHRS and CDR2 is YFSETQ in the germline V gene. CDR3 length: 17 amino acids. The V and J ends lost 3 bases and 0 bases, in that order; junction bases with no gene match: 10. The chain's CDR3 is CASSSGRGQGYSYEQYF. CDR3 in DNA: TGCGCCAGCAGCTCAGGAAGGGGACAGGGCTACTCCTACGAGCAGTACTTC.

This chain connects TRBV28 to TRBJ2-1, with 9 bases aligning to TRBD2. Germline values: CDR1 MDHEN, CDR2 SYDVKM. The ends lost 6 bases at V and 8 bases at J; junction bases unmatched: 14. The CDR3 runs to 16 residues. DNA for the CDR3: TGTGCCAGCAGCCTCTGGGGCGGGGGGGCGGAACATGAGCAGTTCTTC. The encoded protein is CASSLWGGGAEHEQFF.

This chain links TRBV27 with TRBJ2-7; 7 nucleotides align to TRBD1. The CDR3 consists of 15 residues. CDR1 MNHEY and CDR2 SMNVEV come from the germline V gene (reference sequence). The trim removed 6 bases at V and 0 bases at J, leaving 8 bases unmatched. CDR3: CASRLGQASSYEQYF. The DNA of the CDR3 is TGTGCCAGCAGACTCGGACAGGCCAGCTCCTACGAGCAGTACTTC.

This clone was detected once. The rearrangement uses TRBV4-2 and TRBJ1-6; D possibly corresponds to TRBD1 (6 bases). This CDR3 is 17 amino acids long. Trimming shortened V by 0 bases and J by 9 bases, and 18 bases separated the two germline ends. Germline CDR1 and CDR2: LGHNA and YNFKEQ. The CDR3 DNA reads TGTGCCAGCAGCCAAGATAAAACATCAGGGGTGGGTTCACCCCTCCACTTT. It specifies CASSQDKTSGVGSPLHF.

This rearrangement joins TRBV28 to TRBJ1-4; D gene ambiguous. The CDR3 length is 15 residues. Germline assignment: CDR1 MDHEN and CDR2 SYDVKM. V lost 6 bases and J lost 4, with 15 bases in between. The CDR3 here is CASRLSGGFNEKLFF. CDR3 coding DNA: TGTGCCAGCAGACTCTCTGGAGGGTTTAATGAAAAACTGTTTTTT. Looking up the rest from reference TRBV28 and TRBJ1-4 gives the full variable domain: DVKVTQSSRYLVKRTGEKVFLECVQDMDHENMFWYRQDPGLGLRLIYFSYDVKMKEKGDIPEGYSVSREKKERFSLILESASTNQTSMYLCASRLSGGFNEKLFFGSGTQLSVL.